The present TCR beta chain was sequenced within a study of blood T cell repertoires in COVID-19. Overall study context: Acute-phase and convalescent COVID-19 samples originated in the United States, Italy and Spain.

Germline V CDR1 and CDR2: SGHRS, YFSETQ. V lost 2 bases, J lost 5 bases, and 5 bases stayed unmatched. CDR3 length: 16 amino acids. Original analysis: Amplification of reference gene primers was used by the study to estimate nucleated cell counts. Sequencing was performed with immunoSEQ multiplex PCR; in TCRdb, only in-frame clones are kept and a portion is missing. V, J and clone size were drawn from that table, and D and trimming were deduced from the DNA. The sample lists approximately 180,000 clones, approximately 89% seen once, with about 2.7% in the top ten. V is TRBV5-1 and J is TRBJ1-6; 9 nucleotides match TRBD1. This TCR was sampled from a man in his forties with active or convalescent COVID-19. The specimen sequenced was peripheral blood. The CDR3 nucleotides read TGCGCCAGCAGCTTTTCCGGGACAGGGAATAATTCACCCCTCCACTTT. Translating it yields CASSFSGTGNNSPLHF.